This paragraph reports one TCR beta chain. Its antigen is as yet unknown. These data come from a study of CD8+CD57+ T cells in acquired aplastic anemia. Study-level background: DNA from sorted CD4+ and CD8+ cells averaged roughly 3.4 ug.

Genomic DNA served as template for TCR beta VDJ and CDR3 profiling. TCRdb reprocessed the reads via MiXCR and lists one record per CDR3 protein. The sample has 180,000 or so distinct CDR3 sequences, under 50% seen once. There are 16 residues in the CDR3. After removal of 4 bases from V and 4 bases from J, the junction contained 14 bases not matched to a gene. Per germline, CDR1 DFQATT and CDR2 SNEGSKA (reference sequence). Broader study findings: Levels of CD8+ Simpson's diversity were not significantly distinct in patients versus controls. Between patients and controls, about 30 CD8+ CDR3 sequences were found in common.

All sequencing subjects had displayed CD8+CD57+ cell expansion on flow cytometry. All patients were therapy-naive when blood was sampled. What was sequenced was sorted CD4+, CD8+, or CD8+CD57+ T cells (not recorded which) from PBMCs. This clonotype was sampled from a human donor with aplastic anemia. J is TRBJ1-1 and V is TRBV20-1; TRBD1 aligns across 8 bases. CDR3 sequence (DNA): TGCAGTGCTACCCGGATGCCGGGACAGGCGGGCACTGAAGCTTTCTTT. Its protein is CSATRMPGQAGTEAFF.